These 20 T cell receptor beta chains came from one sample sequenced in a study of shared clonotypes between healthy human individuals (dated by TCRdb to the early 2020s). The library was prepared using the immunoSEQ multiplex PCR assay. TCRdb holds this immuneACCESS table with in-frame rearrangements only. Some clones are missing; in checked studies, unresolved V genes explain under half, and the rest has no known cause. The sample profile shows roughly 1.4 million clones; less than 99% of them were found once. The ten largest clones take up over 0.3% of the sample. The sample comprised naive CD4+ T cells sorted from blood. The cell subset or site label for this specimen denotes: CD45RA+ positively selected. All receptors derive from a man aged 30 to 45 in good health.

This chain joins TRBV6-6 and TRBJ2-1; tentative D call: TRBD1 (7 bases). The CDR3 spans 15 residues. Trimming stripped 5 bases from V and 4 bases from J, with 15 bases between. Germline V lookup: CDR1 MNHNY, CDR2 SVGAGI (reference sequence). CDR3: CASSPPGGLYNEQFF. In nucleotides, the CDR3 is TGTGCCAGCAGTCCCCCAGGGGGGCTATACAATGAGCAGTTCTTC.

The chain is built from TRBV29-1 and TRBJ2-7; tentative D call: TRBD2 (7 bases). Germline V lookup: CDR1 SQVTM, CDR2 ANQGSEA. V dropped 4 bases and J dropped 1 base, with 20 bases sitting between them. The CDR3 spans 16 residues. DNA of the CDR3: TGCAGCGTTGCTGACAGGCCAGCGGGGTTGTCCTACGAGCAGTACTTC. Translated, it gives CSVADRPAGLSYEQYF.

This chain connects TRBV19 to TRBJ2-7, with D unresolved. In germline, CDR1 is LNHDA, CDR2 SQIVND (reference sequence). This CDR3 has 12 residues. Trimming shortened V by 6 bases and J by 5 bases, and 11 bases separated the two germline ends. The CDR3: CASRDVAHEQYF. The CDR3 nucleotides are TGTGCCAGTAGGGACGTAGCCCACGAGCAGTACTTC. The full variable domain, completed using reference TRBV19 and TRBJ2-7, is DGGITQSPKYLFRKEGQNVTLSCEQNLNHDAMYWYRQDPGQGLRLIYYSQIVNDFQKGDIAEGYSVSREKKESFPLTVTSAQKNPTAFYLCASRDVAHEQYFGPGTRLTVT.

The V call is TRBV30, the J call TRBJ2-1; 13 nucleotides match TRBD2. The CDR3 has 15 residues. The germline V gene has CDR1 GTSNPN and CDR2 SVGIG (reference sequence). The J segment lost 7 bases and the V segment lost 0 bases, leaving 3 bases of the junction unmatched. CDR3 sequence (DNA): TGTGCCTGGAGTGTAGGACTAGCGGGAGCAAATGAGCAGTTCTTC. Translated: CAWSVGLAGANEQFF.

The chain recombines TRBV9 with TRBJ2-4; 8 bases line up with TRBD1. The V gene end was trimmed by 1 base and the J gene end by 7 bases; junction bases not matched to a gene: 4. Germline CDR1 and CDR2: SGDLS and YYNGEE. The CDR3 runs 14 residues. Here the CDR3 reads CASSVQGAANIQYF. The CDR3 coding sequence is TGTGCCAGCAGCGTACAGGGGGCGGCGAACATTCAGTACTTC.

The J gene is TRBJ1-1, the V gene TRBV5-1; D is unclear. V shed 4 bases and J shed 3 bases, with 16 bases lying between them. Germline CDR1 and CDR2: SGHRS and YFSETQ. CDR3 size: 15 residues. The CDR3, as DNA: TGCGCCAGCAGCGATCCGAGATTGGTGGACACTGAAGCTTTCTTT. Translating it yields CASSDPRLVDTEAFF.

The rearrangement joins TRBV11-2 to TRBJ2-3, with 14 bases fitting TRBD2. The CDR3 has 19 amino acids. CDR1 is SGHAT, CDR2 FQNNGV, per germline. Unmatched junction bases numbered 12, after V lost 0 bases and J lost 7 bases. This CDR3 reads CASSLDTRGLAGVGNTQYF. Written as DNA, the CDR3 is TGTGCCAGCAGCTTAGATACCCGGGGACTAGCGGGAGTCGGAAATACGCAGTATTTT. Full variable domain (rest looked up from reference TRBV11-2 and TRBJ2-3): EAGVAQSPRYKIIEKRQSVAFWCNPISGHATLYWYQQILGQGPKLLIQFQNNGVVDDSQLPKDRFSAERLKGVDSTLKIQPAKLEDSAVYLCASSLDTRGLAGVGNTQYFGPGTRLTVL.

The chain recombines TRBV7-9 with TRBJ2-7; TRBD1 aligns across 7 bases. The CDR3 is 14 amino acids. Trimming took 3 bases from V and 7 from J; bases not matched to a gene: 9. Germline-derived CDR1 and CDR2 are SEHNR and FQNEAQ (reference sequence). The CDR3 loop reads CASSFQRGLEEQYF. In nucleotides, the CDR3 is TGTGCCAGCAGCTTTCAGAGGGGGCTGGAGGAGCAGTACTTC.

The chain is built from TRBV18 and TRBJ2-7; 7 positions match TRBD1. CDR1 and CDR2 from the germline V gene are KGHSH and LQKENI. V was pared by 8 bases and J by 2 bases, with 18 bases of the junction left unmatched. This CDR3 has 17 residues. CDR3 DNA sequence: TGTGCCAGCCCCTCAACACTCACTGACAGGGCCGCCTACGAGCAGTACTTC. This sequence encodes CASPSTLTDRAAYEQYF.

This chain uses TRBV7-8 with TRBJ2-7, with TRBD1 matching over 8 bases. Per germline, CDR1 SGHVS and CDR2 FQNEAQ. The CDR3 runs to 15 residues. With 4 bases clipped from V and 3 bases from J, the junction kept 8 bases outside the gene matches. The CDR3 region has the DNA TGTGCCAGCAGCTCTAGGGGACAGGCTTTCTACGAGCAGTACTTC. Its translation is CASSSRGQAFYEQYF.

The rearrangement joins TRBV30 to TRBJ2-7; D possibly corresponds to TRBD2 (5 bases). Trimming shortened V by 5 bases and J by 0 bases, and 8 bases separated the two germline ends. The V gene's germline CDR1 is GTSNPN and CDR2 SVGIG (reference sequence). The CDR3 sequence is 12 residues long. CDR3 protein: CAWGRSSYEQYF. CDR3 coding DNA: TGTGCCTGGGGGAGAAGCTCCTACGAGCAGTACTTC.

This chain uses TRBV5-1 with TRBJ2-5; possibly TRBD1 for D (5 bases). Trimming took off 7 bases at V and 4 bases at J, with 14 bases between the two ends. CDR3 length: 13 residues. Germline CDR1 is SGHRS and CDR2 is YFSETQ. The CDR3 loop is CASARALGETQYF. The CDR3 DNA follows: TGCGCCAGCGCCAGGGCCCTCGGAGAGACCCAGTACTTC.

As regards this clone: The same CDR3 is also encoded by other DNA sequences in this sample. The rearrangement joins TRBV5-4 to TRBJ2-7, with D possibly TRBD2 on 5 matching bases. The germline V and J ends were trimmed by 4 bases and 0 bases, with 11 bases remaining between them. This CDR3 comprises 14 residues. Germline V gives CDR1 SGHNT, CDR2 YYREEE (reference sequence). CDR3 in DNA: TGTGCCAGCAGCCGTTCGGGAAGCTCCTACGAGCAGTACTTC. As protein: CASSRSGSSYEQYF. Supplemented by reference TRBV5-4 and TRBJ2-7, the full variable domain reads ETGVTQSPTHLIKTRGQQVTLRCSSQSGHNTVSWYQQALGQGPQFIFQYYREEENGRGNFPPRFSGLQFPNYSSELNVNALELDDSALYLCASSRSGSSYEQYFGPGTRLTVT.

Here the CDR3 reads CASSQGDGRNTGELFF. Written as DNA, the CDR3 is TGCGCCAGCAGCCAGGGGGACGGGAGGAACACCGGGGAGCTGTTTTTT. This chain connects TRBV4-1 to TRBJ2-2; a weak D match, TRBD2 (6 bases). CDR3 length: 16 residues. Germline CDR1 reads MGHRA; CDR2 reads YSYEKL. Deletions cut 3 bases from V and 1 base from J, with 12 bases between.

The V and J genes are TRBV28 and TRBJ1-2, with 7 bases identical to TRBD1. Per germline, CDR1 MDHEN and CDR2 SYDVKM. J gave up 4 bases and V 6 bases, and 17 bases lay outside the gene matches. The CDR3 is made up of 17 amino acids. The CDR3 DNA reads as TGTGCCAGCAGGGCATTGGGCTCGGGACAGTATATCTATGGCTACACCTTC. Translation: CASRALGSGQYIYGYTF.

CDR3: CASSPISGTETDTQYF. CDR3 in DNA: TGTGCCAGCTCACCAATTAGCGGGACCGAAACAGATACGCAGTATTTT. The genes are TRBV18 and TRBJ2-3; 8 nucleotides align to TRBD2. The CDR3 length is 16 residues. Germline V gene sequence: CDR1 KGHSH, CDR2 LQKENI. V shed 2 bases and J 3 bases; nucleotides not matched to a gene: 7. Filled out from reference TRBV18 and TRBJ2-3, the complete variable domain reads NAGVMQNPRHLVRRRGQEARLRCSPMKGHSHVYWYRQLPEEGLKFMVYLQKENIIDESGMPKERFSAEFPKEGPSILRIQQVVRGDSAAYFCASSPISGTETDTQYFGPGTRLTVL.

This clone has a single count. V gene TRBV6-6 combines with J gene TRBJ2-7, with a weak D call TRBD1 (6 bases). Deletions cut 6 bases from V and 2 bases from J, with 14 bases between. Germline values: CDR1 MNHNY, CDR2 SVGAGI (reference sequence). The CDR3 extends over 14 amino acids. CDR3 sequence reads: CASRELGGTYEQYF. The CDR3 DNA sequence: TGTGCCAGCAGAGAATTAGGGGGTACCTACGAGCAGTACTTC.

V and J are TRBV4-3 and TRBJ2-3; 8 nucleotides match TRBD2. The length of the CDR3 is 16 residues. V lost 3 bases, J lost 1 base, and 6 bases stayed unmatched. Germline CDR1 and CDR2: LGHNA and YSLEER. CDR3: CASSHEISGGTDTQYF. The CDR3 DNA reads TGCGCCAGCAGCCACGAAATTAGCGGGGGCACAGATACGCAGTATTTT.

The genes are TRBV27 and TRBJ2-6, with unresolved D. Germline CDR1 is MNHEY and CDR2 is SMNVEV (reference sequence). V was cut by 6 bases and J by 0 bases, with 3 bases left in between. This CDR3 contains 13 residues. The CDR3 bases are TGTGCCAGCAGGCTCTCTGGGGCCAACGTCCTGACTTTC. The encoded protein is CASRLSGANVLTF.

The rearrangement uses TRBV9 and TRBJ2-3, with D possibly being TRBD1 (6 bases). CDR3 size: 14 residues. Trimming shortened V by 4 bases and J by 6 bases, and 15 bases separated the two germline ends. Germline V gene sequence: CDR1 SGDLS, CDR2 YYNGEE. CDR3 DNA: TGTGCCAGCAGCTCCCGACAGGTCACGGATACGCAGTATTTT. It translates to CASSSRQVTDTQYF.